This T cell receptor beta chain was sequenced for a study of blood T cell repertoires in COVID-19. Study-wide context: COVID-19 samples collected from the United States, Italy and Spain covered acute and convalescent phases. T cells, B-cell-depleted T cells, or PBMCs supplied cDNA or gDNA.

Self-reported history from a screening survey and questionnaire set each donor's cohort. Before being deemed recovered, Cohort 3 donors had two negative PCRs, clearance, or symptom resolution. The germline V gene encodes CDR1 SNHLY and CDR2 FYNNEI. The V segment lost 7 bases and the J segment 5 bases; nucleotides outside the gene matches: 3. CDR3 length: 13 residues. Here immunoSEQ multiplex PCR was the method, and the copy in TCRdb shows in-frame clones only, minus some. The sample yields roughly 260,000 clones, 70% to 90% seen once. Sequenced sample: PBMCs or T cells enriched from blood (not recorded which). This rearrangement joins TRBV2 to TRBJ2-2, with 8 bases matching TRBD1. The TCR comes from a woman in her 50s who had recovered from COVID-19. CDR3 bases: TGTGCCAGCACAGGACAGGGTACCGGGGAGCTGTTTTTT. Its protein product is CASTGQGTGELFF.